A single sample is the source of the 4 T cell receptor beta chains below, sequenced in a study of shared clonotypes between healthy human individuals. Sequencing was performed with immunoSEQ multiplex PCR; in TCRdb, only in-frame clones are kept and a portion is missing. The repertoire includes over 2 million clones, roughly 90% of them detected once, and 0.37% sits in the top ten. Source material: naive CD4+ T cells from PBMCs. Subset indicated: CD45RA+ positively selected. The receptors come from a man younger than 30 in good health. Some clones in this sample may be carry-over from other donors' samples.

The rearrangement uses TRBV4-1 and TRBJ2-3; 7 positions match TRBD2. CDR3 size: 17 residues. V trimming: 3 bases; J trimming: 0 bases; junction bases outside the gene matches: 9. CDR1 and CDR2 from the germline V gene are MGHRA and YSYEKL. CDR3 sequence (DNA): TGCGCCAGCAGCCACCTAGGGCGGGAGATTAGCACAGATACGCAGTATTTT. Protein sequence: CASSHLGREISTDTQYF.

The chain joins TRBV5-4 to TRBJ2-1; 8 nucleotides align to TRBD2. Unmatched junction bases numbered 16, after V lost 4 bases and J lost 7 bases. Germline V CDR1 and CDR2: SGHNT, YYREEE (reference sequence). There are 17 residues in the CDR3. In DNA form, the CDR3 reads TGTGCCAGCAGCCTTGCCGGGGGGGAGCCCCCGTGGAATGAGCAGTTCTTC. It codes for CASSLAGGEPPWNEQFF.

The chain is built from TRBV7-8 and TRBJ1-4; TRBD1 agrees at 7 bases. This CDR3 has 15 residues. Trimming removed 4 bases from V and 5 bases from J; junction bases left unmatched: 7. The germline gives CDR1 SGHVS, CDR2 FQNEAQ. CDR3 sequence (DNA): TGTGCCAGCAGCTCCAGACAGGGACCGAATGAAAAACTGTTTTTT. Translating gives CASSSRQGPNEKLFF. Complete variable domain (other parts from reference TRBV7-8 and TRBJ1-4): GAGVSQSPRYKVAKRGQDVALRCDPISGHVSLFWYQQALGQGPEFLTYFQNEAQLDKSGLPSDRFFAERPEGSVSTLKIQRTQQEDSAVYLCASSSRQGPNEKLFFGSGTQLSVL.

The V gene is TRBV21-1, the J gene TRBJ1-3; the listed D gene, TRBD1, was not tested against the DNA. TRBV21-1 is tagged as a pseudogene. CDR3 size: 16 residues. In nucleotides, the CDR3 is TGTGCCAGCAGCAGCCAGGGACAGACCTCTGGAAACACCATATATTTT. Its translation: CASSSQGQTSGNTIYF.